The rows below give T cell receptor beta chains drawn from one sample of a study of blood T cell repertoires in COVID-19. TCRdb's table, derived via immunoSEQ multiplex PCR, lists solely in-frame clones and lacks some. Of about 480,000 clones listed, about 90% were seen once; the top ten hold about 2%. The sequenced material came from PBMCs or T cells enriched from blood (not recorded which). Every receptor here comes from a woman between 18 and 29 years old with acute COVID-19. Both conserved end residues are part of each CDR3. Fields, in order: clone size, J gene, D gene, V gene, CDR3 DNA, CDR3 protein. The D gene is left open where the match is weak. Clone size is stated in some rows and not others, as once, few, many or a class when expanded.

size: NA; J: TRBJ1-1; D: TRBD1; V: TRBV27; DNA: TGTGCCAGCAGTTTAACGACAGGGGCTATCACTGAAGCTTTCTTT; CDR3: CASSLTTGAITEAFF
size: once; J: TRBJ1-2; D: TRBD1; V: TRBV7-3; DNA: TGTGCCAGCAGCCCGGGACAGGGGATGGGTGGCTACACCTTC; CDR3: CASSPGQGMGGYTF
size: NA; J: TRBJ2-1; D: TRBD2; V: TRBV19; DNA: TGTGCCAGTAGACCCCAACTAGGGAGCGGGAGGGTCTATGAGCAGTTCTTC; CDR3: CASRPQLGSGRVYEQFF
size: NA; J: TRBJ2-6; D: NA; V: TRBV27; DNA: TGTGCCAGCAGTTCGCACACCGCCGGGGCCAACGTCCTGACTTTC; CDR3: CASSSHTAGANVLTF
size: NA; J: TRBJ2-7; D: TRBD2; V: TRBV7-2; DNA: TGTGCCAGCAGTCGTACACTAGCGGCTTCCTACGAGCAGTACTTC; CDR3: CASSRTLAASYEQYF
size: NA; J: TRBJ2-7; D: TRBD1; V: TRBV28; DNA: TGTGCCAGCCTACTAACCGGGACAGGGGCCTCCGAGCAGTACTTC; CDR3: CASLLTGTGASEQYF
size: NA; J: TRBJ2-7; D: TRBD1; V: TRBV10-3; DNA: TGTGCCGTCTCACAGGGGGCTGACGAGCAGTACTTC; CDR3: CAVSQGADEQYF
size: NA; J: TRBJ1-4; D: TRBD1; V: TRBV27; DNA: TGTGCCAGCAGCAGGACAGGGCATAATGAAAAACTGTTTTTT; CDR3: CASSRTGHNEKLFF
size: NA; J: TRBJ2-7; D: TRBD2; V: TRBV19; DNA: TGTGCCAGTACCCCGGGCAGGATGGCTAGCGGAGCCTACGAGCAGTACTTC; CDR3: CASTPGRMASGAYEQYF
size: NA; J: TRBJ1-6; D: NA; V: TRBV27; DNA: TGTGCCAGCAGTTTAATCAACTCGGCGGGTTCACCCCTCCACTTT; CDR3: CASSLINSAGSPLHF
size: once; J: TRBJ1-5; D: NA; V: TRBV21-1; DNA: TGTGCCAGCAGCAAAAATAACAGGGGCCGGAATCAGCCCCAGCATTTT; CDR3: CASSKNNRGRNQPQHF
size: once; J: TRBJ1-6; D: NA; V: TRBV15; DNA: TGTGCCAAATCGGGGGACCCCTATAATTCACCCCTCCACTTT; CDR3: CAKSGDPYNSPLHF
size: few; J: TRBJ1-6; D: NA; V: TRBV19; DNA: TGTGCCAGTATCTATAGTCCCGAGGCTGGCAGGGGAGGGAATTCACCCCTCCACTTT; CDR3: CASIYSPEAGRGGNSPLHF
size: once; J: TRBJ2-2; D: TRBD2; V: TRBV5-1; DNA: TGCGCCAGCAGCTTGACAGAACTAGCGGGAGAGCGGGAGCTGTTTTTT; CDR3: CASSLTELAGERELFF
size: NA; J: TRBJ1-5; D: TRBD1; V: TRBV15; DNA: TGTGCCACCAGCACGGACAGGGTAGCCCAGCCCCAGCATTTT; CDR3: CATSTDRVAQPQHF
size: NA; J: TRBJ1-4; D: NA; V: TRBV6-2/TRBV6-3; DNA: TGTGCCAGCAGTTGGGGAGGGGGTGAAAAACTGTTTTTT; CDR3: CASSWGGGEKLFF
size: NA; J: TRBJ1-6; D: TRBD1; V: TRBV6-1; DNA: TGTGCCAGCAGTGTCGGACAGGGTGGGAGCTCCTATAATTCACCCCTCCACTTT; CDR3: CASSVGQGGSSYNSPLHF
size: NA; J: TRBJ1-1; D: NA; V: TRBV18; DNA: TGTGCCAGCTCACCAGATCTAGAGAACACTGAAGCTTTCTTT; CDR3: CASSPDLENTEAFF
size: NA; J: TRBJ2-7; D: NA; V: TRBV28; DNA: TGTGCCAGCACTGACCCGGGACACTACGAGCAGTACTTC; CDR3: CASTDPGHYEQYF
size: NA; J: TRBJ1-1; D: NA; V: TRBV9; DNA: TGTGCCAGCAGCGTAGGTATGAACACTGAAGCTTTCTTT; CDR3: CASSVGMNTEAFF
size: NA; J: TRBJ2-3; D: TRBD2; V: TRBV7-2; DNA: TGTGCCAGCAGCGGCCGACTAGCGGGTAGCACAGATACGCAGTATTTT; CDR3: CASSGRLAGSTDTQYF
size: NA; J: TRBJ2-1; D: NA; V: TRBV15; DNA: TGTGCCACCAGTCGGCTCCCGATGACTTACAATGAGCAGTTCTTC; CDR3: CATSRLPMTYNEQFF
size: NA; J: TRBJ1-4; D: NA; V: TRBV5-1; DNA: TGCGCCAGCAGCCCGACGGGTCCTAATGAAAAACTGTTTTTT; CDR3: CASSPTGPNEKLFF
size: NA; J: TRBJ1-1; D: NA; V: TRBV7-2; DNA: TGTGCCAGCAGCTTAGACACGGGTACTGAAGCTTTCTTT; CDR3: CASSLDTGTEAFF
size: NA; J: TRBJ1-2; D: NA; V: TRBV25-1; DNA: TGTGCCAGCAGTGCCGGGAACCACAACTATGGCTACACCTTC; CDR3: CASSAGNHNYGYTF
size: NA; J: TRBJ2-7; D: TRBD2; V: TRBV9; DNA: TGTGCCAGCAGCGAGGGACTAGCGGGAGGGTACGAGCAGTACTTC; CDR3: CASSEGLAGGYEQYF
size: few; J: TRBJ1-2; D: NA; V: TRBV4-1; DNA: TGCGCCAGCAGCGTAACTGGGTCAACAGCTAACTATGGCTACACCTTC; CDR3: CASSVTGSTANYGYTF
size: NA; J: TRBJ1-1; D: NA; V: TRBV13; DNA: TGTGCCAGCAGCCCACGGGCCGGGAAAGCTTTCTTT; CDR3: CASSPRAGKAFF
size: NA; J: TRBJ1-5; D: NA; V: TRBV27; DNA: TGTGCCAGCAGTTTATCAGGGAGTCAGCCCCAGCATTTT; CDR3: CASSLSGSQPQHF
size: NA; J: TRBJ2-7; D: TRBD1; V: TRBV4-1; DNA: TGCGCCAGCAGCCCCCGTCCCGGGACAGTACCCTACGAGCAGTACTTC; CDR3: CASSPRPGTVPYEQYF
size: once; J: TRBJ2-7; D: NA; V: TRBV6-4; DNA: TGTGCCAGCACTCCTTTTTGGACTGAGCAAAACCCCTACGAGCAGTACTTC; CDR3: CASTPFWTEQNPYEQYF
size: once; J: TRBJ1-3; D: NA; V: TRBV5-1; DNA: TGCGCCAGCAGTCTGGACAGTTCTGGAAACACCATATATTTT; CDR3: CASSLDSSGNTIYF
size: NA; J: TRBJ2-5; D: TRBD2; V: TRBV7-9; DNA: TGTGCCAGCAGCTTAGCGGGAGGGATAGAGACCCAGTACTTC; CDR3: CASSLAGGIETQYF
size: NA; J: TRBJ2-1; D: TRBD2; V: TRBV2; DNA: TGTGCCAGCAGTCGGCGGGAGGCGAGTTTAGAGCAGTTCTTC; CDR3: CASSRREASLEQFF
size: NA; J: TRBJ1-5; D: TRBD1; V: TRBV24-1; DNA: TGTGCCACCAAAGGGGGCGAGAGCAATCAGCCCCAGCATTTT; CDR3: CATKGGESNQPQHF
size: NA; J: TRBJ1-5; D: NA; V: TRBV7-3; DNA: TGTGCCAGCAGCTTTGACAGAGATCAGCCCCAGCATTTT; CDR3: CASSFDRDQPQHF